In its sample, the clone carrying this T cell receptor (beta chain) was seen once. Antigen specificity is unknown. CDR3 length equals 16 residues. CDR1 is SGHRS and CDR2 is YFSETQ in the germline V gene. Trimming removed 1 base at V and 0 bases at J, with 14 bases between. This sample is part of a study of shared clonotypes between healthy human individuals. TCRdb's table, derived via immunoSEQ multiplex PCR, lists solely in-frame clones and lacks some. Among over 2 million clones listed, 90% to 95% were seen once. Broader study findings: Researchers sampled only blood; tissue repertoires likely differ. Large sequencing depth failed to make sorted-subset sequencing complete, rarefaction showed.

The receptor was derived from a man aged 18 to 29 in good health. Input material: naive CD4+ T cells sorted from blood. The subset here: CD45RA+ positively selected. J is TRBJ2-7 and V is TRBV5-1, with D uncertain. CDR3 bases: TGCGCCAGCAGCTTGATTTTAGACCCGAGCTCCTACGAGCAGTACTTC. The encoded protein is CASSLILDPSSYEQYF.